Sequencing of this TCR beta chain was carried out in a study of shared clonotypes between healthy human individuals. TCRdb keeps only in-frame clones here, not all; method: immunoSEQ multiplex PCR. The data show over a million clones, more than 95% seen once. Trimming took 2 bases from V and 14 from J; bases not matched to a gene: 10. This CDR3 region has 14 residues. Germline assignment: CDR1 ENHRY and CDR2 SYGVKD. Material: naive CD4+ T cells sorted from blood. Subset denoted: CD45RA+ positively selected. The chain carries TRBV10-3 and TRBJ2-3; 10 bases line up with TRBD1. The receptor comes from a man under 40 in good health. The CDR3 is CAISEGPGQGYLYF. In DNA, the CDR3 is TGTGCCATCAGTGAGGGCCCGGGACAGGGGTATTTGTATTTT.